The rows below give T cell receptor beta chains drawn from one sample of a study of T-cell reconstitution after alpha-beta-depleted transplantation in children. TCRdb re-analysed the PCR reads in MiXCR, keeping a single row per CDR3 protein. There are about a million distinct CDR3 sequences in the sample; about 29% occur only once, and over 25% lies in the top ten. Material: PBMCs, mostly from graft donor cells, obtained 360 days after TCRalphabeta/CD19-depleted stem cell transplant. These receptors were obtained from a boy in the first two years of life who had a stem cell transplant for SCID, so the T cells may come from the graft donor. Both conserved end residues are part of each CDR3. Each record gives: D gene, J gene, V gene, CDR3 length, clone size, CDR3 DNA, CDR3 protein. A D gene is named only where the DNA matches it firmly. Where a row states a size, it is once, few, many or the class of an expanded clone; other rows omit it.

D gene: NA
J gene: TRBJ2-3
V gene: TRBV20-1
CDR3 length: 15
clone size: NA
CDR3 DNA: TGCAGTGCTAGAGATCCAACTACCGTATCAGATACGCAGTATTTT
CDR3 protein: CSARDPTTVSDTQYF

D gene: TRBD2
J gene: TRBJ2-1
V gene: TRBV15
CDR3 length: 15
clone size: NA
CDR3 DNA: TGTGCCACCAGGCGTCCTAGCGGGGGGGAAAATGAGCAGTTCTTC
CDR3 protein: CATRRPSGGENEQFF

D gene: NA
J gene: TRBJ1-5
V gene: TRBV20-1
CDR3 length: 13
clone size: few
CDR3 DNA: TGCAGTGCTAGAGTCCAGGGCGGTCAGCCCCAGCATTTT
CDR3 protein: CSARVQGGQPQHF

D gene: NA
J gene: TRBJ2-4
V gene: TRBV20-1
CDR3 length: 14
clone size: NA
CDR3 DNA: TGCAGTGCACCCGGACGCTCAGCCAAAAACATTCAGTACTTC
CDR3 protein: CSAPGRSAKNIQYF

D gene: NA
J gene: TRBJ2-7
V gene: TRBV4-3
CDR3 length: 15
clone size: NA
CDR3 DNA: TGCGCCAGCAGCCAAGATAGACAGGGAGGCTACGAGCAGTACTTC
CDR3 protein: CASSQDRQGGYEQYF

D gene: TRBD2
J gene: TRBJ2-1
V gene: TRBV10-3
CDR3 length: 16
clone size: NA
CDR3 DNA: TGTGCCACAGGACTAGCGGGGGCCCGTAACTACAATGAGCAGTTCTTC
CDR3 protein: CATGLAGARNYNEQFF

D gene: NA
J gene: TRBJ1-1
V gene: TRBV18
CDR3 length: 15
clone size: NA
CDR3 DNA: TGTGCCAGCTCACCAGGGTCAGCGATGAACACTGAAGCTTTCTTT
CDR3 protein: CASSPGSAMNTEAFF

D gene: NA
J gene: TRBJ1-3
V gene: TRBV12-3/TRBV12-4
CDR3 length: 14
clone size: NA
CDR3 DNA: TGTGCCAGCAGTTTGGGGGGATTCGGAAACACCATATATTTT
CDR3 protein: CASSLGGFGNTIYF

D gene: NA
J gene: TRBJ2-3
V gene: TRBV2
CDR3 length: 14
clone size: NA
CDR3 DNA: TGTGCCAGCGAAGGGACTGGCCGCACAGATACGCAGTATTTT
CDR3 protein: CASEGTGRTDTQYF

D gene: NA
J gene: TRBJ2-3
V gene: TRBV15
CDR3 length: 14
clone size: NA
CDR3 DNA: TGTGCCACCAAAGGCGGGGTCCTGGCAGATACGCAGTATTTT
CDR3 protein: CATKGGVLADTQYF

D gene: NA
J gene: TRBJ2-2
V gene: TRBV4-3
CDR3 length: 15
clone size: NA
CDR3 DNA: TGCGCCAGCAGCCAGGGTACCTATGACACCGGGGAGCTGTTTTTT
CDR3 protein: CASSQGTYDTGELFF

D gene: TRBD1
J gene: TRBJ2-7
V gene: TRBV28
CDR3 length: 12
clone size: NA
CDR3 DNA: TGTGCCAGTGGGGGACAGGATCCCGAGCAGTACTTC
CDR3 protein: CASGGQDPEQYF

D gene: NA
J gene: TRBJ1-5
V gene: TRBV2
CDR3 length: 15
clone size: once
CDR3 DNA: TGTGCCAGCAGTGAATGGTTCGGTAGCAATCAGCCCCAGCATTTT
CDR3 protein: CASSEWFGSNQPQHF

D gene: TRBD1
J gene: TRBJ2-7
V gene: TRBV4-3
CDR3 length: 15
clone size: NA
CDR3 DNA: TGCGCCAGCAGCCCCTGGGGCGACAGGGACTACGAGCAGTACTTC
CDR3 protein: CASSPWGDRDYEQYF

D gene: NA
J gene: TRBJ2-5
V gene: TRBV2
CDR3 length: 16
clone size: NA
CDR3 DNA: TGTGCCAGCAGCGAGAACGGGGCAGGTTTGCAAGAGACCCAGTACTTC
CDR3 protein: CASSENGAGLQETQYF

D gene: NA
J gene: TRBJ1-1
V gene: TRBV20-1
CDR3 length: 13
clone size: NA
CDR3 DNA: TGCAGTGGTGCGACCGGGGGGGACACTGAAGCTTTCTTT
CDR3 protein: CSGATGGDTEAFF

D gene: TRBD2
J gene: TRBJ2-1
V gene: TRBV20-1
CDR3 length: 14
clone size: NA
CDR3 DNA: TGCAGTGCTCTACTAGCGGGGGGTTACAATGAGCAGTTCTTC
CDR3 protein: CSALLAGGYNEQFF

D gene: NA
J gene: TRBJ2-3
V gene: TRBV10-2
CDR3 length: 15
clone size: few
CDR3 DNA: TGCGCCAGCAGGCGCCCCGGGGTTCAGGGAGATACGCAGTATTTT
CDR3 protein: CASRRPGVQGDTQYF

D gene: NA
J gene: TRBJ2-3
V gene: TRBV7-8
CDR3 length: 15
clone size: NA
CDR3 DNA: TGTGCCAGCAGTACCTGGAGAGGGGCGAGGGATACGCAGTATTTT
CDR3 protein: CASSTWRGARDTQYF

D gene: TRBD1
J gene: TRBJ1-2
V gene: TRBV5-5
CDR3 length: 14
clone size: few
CDR3 DNA: TGTGCCAGCAGCTTACCCAGGGGGTGGTATGGCTACACCTTC
CDR3 protein: CASSLPRGWYGYTF

D gene: TRBD2
J gene: TRBJ2-5
V gene: TRBV7-9
CDR3 length: 17
clone size: NA
CDR3 DNA: TGTGCCAGCAGCGTAAGGTCCCTAGCGGGGGGCCAAGAGACCCAGTACTTC
CDR3 protein: CASSVRSLAGGQETQYF

D gene: NA
J gene: TRBJ1-2
V gene: TRBV29-1
CDR3 length: 12
clone size: few
CDR3 DNA: TGCAGCGTCGAATCCCTTTACTATGGCTACACCTTC
CDR3 protein: CSVESLYYGYTF

D gene: TRBD1
J gene: TRBJ2-7
V gene: TRBV29-1
CDR3 length: 14
clone size: few
CDR3 DNA: TGCAGCGTTGTTTCCATACAGGGGGCTGGCGAGCAGTACTTC
CDR3 protein: CSVVSIQGAGEQYF

D gene: TRBD1
J gene: TRBJ1-5
V gene: TRBV12-3/TRBV12-4
CDR3 length: 15
clone size: NA
CDR3 DNA: TGTGCCAGCAGCTGGGGACAGTGGGTAAATCAGCCCCAGCATTTT
CDR3 protein: CASSWGQWVNQPQHF

D gene: TRBD1
J gene: TRBJ1-2
V gene: TRBV12-3/TRBV12-4
CDR3 length: 13
clone size: NA
CDR3 DNA: TGTGCCAGCAGGCCCCGGGACAGGGGTGGCTACACCTTC
CDR3 protein: CASRPRDRGGYTF

D gene: NA
J gene: TRBJ2-7
V gene: TRBV11-2
CDR3 length: 16
clone size: once
CDR3 DNA: TGTGCCAGCAGCTTAGTCGGCAGTCCTATCCCTTGGGAGCAGTACTTC
CDR3 protein: CASSLVGSPIPWEQYF

D gene: TRBD1
J gene: TRBJ2-7
V gene: TRBV7-9
CDR3 length: 14
clone size: NA
CDR3 DNA: TGTGCCAGCAGCTTCGACAGGGAATCCTACGAGCAGTACTTC
CDR3 protein: CASSFDRESYEQYF

D gene: NA
J gene: TRBJ2-5
V gene: TRBV3-1
CDR3 length: 14
clone size: NA
CDR3 DNA: TGTGCCAGCAGCCAAGATGGCCCGCAAGAGACCCAGTACTTC
CDR3 protein: CASSQDGPQETQYF

D gene: NA
J gene: TRBJ1-1
V gene: TRBV11-2
CDR3 length: 12
clone size: NA
CDR3 DNA: TGTGCCAGCAGCTGGGGAGCCGCTGAAGCTTTCTTT
CDR3 protein: CASSWGAAEAFF

D gene: TRBD1
J gene: TRBJ2-7
V gene: TRBV7-2
CDR3 length: 15
clone size: few
CDR3 DNA: TGTGCCAGCAGCAAAAACAGGGGCCCGTCCTACGAGCAGTACTTC
CDR3 protein: CASSKNRGPSYEQYF

D gene: TRBD1
J gene: TRBJ1-2
V gene: TRBV2
CDR3 length: 15
clone size: NA
CDR3 DNA: TGTGCCAGCAGAGTCGCGCGCCAGGGGGTCTATGGCTACACCTTC
CDR3 protein: CASRVARQGVYGYTF

D gene: NA
J gene: TRBJ2-1
V gene: TRBV2
CDR3 length: 13
clone size: many
CDR3 DNA: TGTGCCAACCAGTTAGAGGGGTACAATGAGCAGTTCTTC
CDR3 protein: CANQLEGYNEQFF

D gene: NA
J gene: TRBJ2-3
V gene: TRBV5-1
CDR3 length: 14
clone size: NA
CDR3 DNA: TGCGCCAGCAGCTTGGATGTCACTGCAGATACGCAGTATTTT
CDR3 protein: CASSLDVTADTQYF

D gene: TRBD1
J gene: TRBJ1-6
V gene: TRBV5-1
CDR3 length: 16
clone size: few
CDR3 DNA: TGCGCCAGCAGCCCAAACGGACAGGGGGGGAATTCACCCCTCCACTTT
CDR3 protein: CASSPNGQGGNSPLHF

D gene: NA
J gene: TRBJ2-2
V gene: TRBV5-1
CDR3 length: 15
clone size: NA
CDR3 DNA: TGCGCCAGCAGCTTGGTGGTTTATAACACCGGGGAGCTGTTTTTT
CDR3 protein: CASSLVVYNTGELFF

D gene: TRBD2
J gene: TRBJ2-5
V gene: TRBV7-8
CDR3 length: 15
clone size: few
CDR3 DNA: TGTGCCAGCAGCCCCGGGACTAGCGGGGTGGAGACCCAGTACTTC
CDR3 protein: CASSPGTSGVETQYF

D gene: NA
J gene: TRBJ2-7
V gene: TRBV7-2
CDR3 length: 15
clone size: NA
CDR3 DNA: TGTGCCAGCAGCTTAGGGAGCACAGGAGCGAACGAGCAGTACTTC
CDR3 protein: CASSLGSTGANEQYF

D gene: NA
J gene: TRBJ2-2
V gene: TRBV5-1
CDR3 length: 17
clone size: few
CDR3 DNA: TGCGCCAGCAGCCCTTCCCGCGGCAGGGGAGAGGCCGGGGAGCTGTTTTTT
CDR3 protein: CASSPSRGRGEAGELFF

D gene: TRBD1
J gene: TRBJ2-7
V gene: TRBV7-9
CDR3 length: 11
clone size: few
CDR3 DNA: TGTGCCAGCAGCTCGCTCGGGACAGGGGACTTC
CDR3 protein: CASSSLGTGDF

D gene: NA
J gene: TRBJ1-2
V gene: TRBV5-1
CDR3 length: 16
clone size: NA
CDR3 DNA: TGCGCCAGCTGCTTAGGAGGGGCGCTAGCTAACTATGGCTACACCTTC
CDR3 protein: CASCLGGALANYGYTF

D gene: TRBD1
J gene: TRBJ2-7
V gene: TRBV20-1
CDR3 length: 14
clone size: NA
CDR3 DNA: TGCAGTGCTCCGGACAGGGAAGGCCACTACGAGCAGTACTTC
CDR3 protein: CSAPDREGHYEQYF

D gene: NA
J gene: TRBJ2-7
V gene: TRBV19
CDR3 length: 14
clone size: NA
CDR3 DNA: TGTGCCAGTAGTATTGCGGCAACTTCCTACGAGCAGTACTTC
CDR3 protein: CASSIAATSYEQYF

D gene: TRBD2
J gene: TRBJ2-7
V gene: TRBV29-1
CDR3 length: 11
clone size: few
CDR3 DNA: TGCAGCGTCGGGACTAGGCACGAGCAGTACTTC
CDR3 protein: CSVGTRHEQYF

D gene: NA
J gene: TRBJ1-1
V gene: TRBV15
CDR3 length: 14
clone size: NA
CDR3 DNA: TGTGCCACCAGCCCCCGGGCCGTTGGGGCTGAAGCTTTCTTT
CDR3 protein: CATSPRAVGAEAFF

D gene: NA
J gene: TRBJ2-1
V gene: TRBV5-1
CDR3 length: 11
clone size: few
CDR3 DNA: TGCGCCAGCAGCTTTTCCTATGAGCAGTTCTTC
CDR3 protein: CASSFSYEQFF

D gene: TRBD1
J gene: TRBJ2-1
V gene: TRBV12-3/TRBV12-4
CDR3 length: 16
clone size: few
CDR3 DNA: TGTGCCAGCAGTTCGCCCAGGGGGCTTTCCTACAATGAGCAGTTCTTC
CDR3 protein: CASSSPRGLSYNEQFF

D gene: TRBD1
J gene: TRBJ2-5
V gene: TRBV7-9
CDR3 length: 16
clone size: NA
CDR3 DNA: TGTGCCAGCAGCCCCTCCGGACAGGCGACAAAAGAGACCCAGTACTTC
CDR3 protein: CASSPSGQATKETQYF

D gene: NA
J gene: TRBJ2-3
V gene: TRBV11-2
CDR3 length: 17
clone size: NA
CDR3 DNA: TGTGCCAGCAGCTTGGGAGTACGGGGTGTAAGCACAGATACGCAGTATTTT
CDR3 protein: CASSLGVRGVSTDTQYF

D gene: NA
J gene: TRBJ1-1
V gene: TRBV4-1
CDR3 length: 14
clone size: NA
CDR3 DNA: TGCGCCAGCAGCCGCAGCAGGGATGGCACTGAAGCTTTCTTT
CDR3 protein: CASSRSRDGTEAFF

D gene: TRBD1
J gene: TRBJ2-3
V gene: TRBV5-1
CDR3 length: 22
clone size: NA
CDR3 DNA: TGCGCCAGCAGCTCTTGGACCGCGGGACAGGGGGCACTATACCGTGGCCCAGATACGCAGTATTTT
CDR3 protein: CASSSWTAGQGALYRGPDTQYF

D gene: NA
J gene: TRBJ2-6
V gene: TRBV4-1
CDR3 length: 17
clone size: NA
CDR3 DNA: TGCGCCAGCAGCCACATTATGGGGGAGACTGGGGCCAACGTCCTGACTTTC
CDR3 protein: CASSHIMGETGANVLTF

D gene: NA
J gene: TRBJ1-2
V gene: TRBV27
CDR3 length: 13
clone size: NA
CDR3 DNA: TGTGCCAGCAGTTTAAGGCCGAGCTATGGCTACACCTTC
CDR3 protein: CASSLRPSYGYTF

D gene: NA
J gene: TRBJ2-6
V gene: TRBV11-2
CDR3 length: 19
clone size: NA
CDR3 DNA: TGTGCCAGCAGCTTCAGTATTGTACGATGGGGCTCTGGGGCCAACGTCCTGACTTTC
CDR3 protein: CASSFSIVRWGSGANVLTF

D gene: NA
J gene: TRBJ1-1
V gene: TRBV20-1
CDR3 length: 14
clone size: NA
CDR3 DNA: TGCAGTGCCCTACCGGGGGGCCCATACACTGAAGCTTTCTTT
CDR3 protein: CSALPGGPYTEAFF

D gene: TRBD2
J gene: TRBJ2-3
V gene: TRBV4-3
CDR3 length: 15
clone size: few
CDR3 DNA: TGCGCCAGCAGCCTCCTACTAGCGGGGTTAGATACGCAGTATTTT
CDR3 protein: CASSLLLAGLDTQYF